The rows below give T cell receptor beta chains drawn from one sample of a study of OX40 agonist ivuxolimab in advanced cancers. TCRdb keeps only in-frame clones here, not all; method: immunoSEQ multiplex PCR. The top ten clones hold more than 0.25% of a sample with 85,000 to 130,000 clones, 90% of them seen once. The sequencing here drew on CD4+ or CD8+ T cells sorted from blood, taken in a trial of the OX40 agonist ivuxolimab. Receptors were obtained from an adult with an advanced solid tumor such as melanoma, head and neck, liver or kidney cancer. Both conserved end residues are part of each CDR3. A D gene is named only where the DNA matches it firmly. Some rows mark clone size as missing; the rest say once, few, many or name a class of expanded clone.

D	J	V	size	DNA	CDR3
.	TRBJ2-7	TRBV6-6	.	TGTGCCAGCAGTCGGCCGACAGTCTACGAGCAGTACTTC	CASSRPTVYEQYF
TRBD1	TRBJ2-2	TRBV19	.	TGTGCCAGTAGTCCGGGACAGGGGCGCACCGGGGAGCTGTTTTTT	CASSPGQGRTGELFF
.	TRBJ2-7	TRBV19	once	TGTGCCAGTAGTATAGTGATAGGGGAGGCCTACGAGCAGTACTTC	CASSIVIGEAYEQYF
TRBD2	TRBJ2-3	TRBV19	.	TGTGCCAGTAGCGATAGGGGACTAGCGGGAGCGGATACGCAGTATTTT	CASSDRGLAGADTQYF
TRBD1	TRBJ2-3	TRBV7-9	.	TGTGCCAGCAGCTCCTGGACAGGATTGGGTGTTGATACGCAGTATTTT	CASSSWTGLGVDTQYF
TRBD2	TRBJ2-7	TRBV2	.	TGTGCCAGCAGACTAGCGGCCTACGAGCAGTACTTC	CASRLAAYEQYF
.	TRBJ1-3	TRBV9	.	TGTGCCAGCAGCGTAGAGGGGATCGGAAACACCATATATTTT	CASSVEGIGNTIYF
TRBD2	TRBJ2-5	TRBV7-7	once	TGTGCCAGCAGCCCCCGGACTAGCGGGAGGGCCGAAGAGACCCAGTACTTC	CASSPRTSGRAEETQYF
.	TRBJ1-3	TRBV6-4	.	TGTGCCAGCAGTGACTCGTGGGTTGCCCCAGGGTTAACTGACACCATATATTTT	CASSDSWVAPGLTDTIYF
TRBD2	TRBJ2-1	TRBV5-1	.	TGCGCCAGCAGAAGTGCCGGGACTAGCGGGGCTAATGAGCAGTTCTTC	CASRSAGTSGANEQFF
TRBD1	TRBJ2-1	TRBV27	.	TGTGCCAGCACCCCCCTATACTCGACAGGGGGCTCCCATGAGCAGTTCTTC	CASTPLYSTGGSHEQFF